This TCR beta chain was recorded in a study of T cells in Graves' hyperthyroidism and ophthalmopathy. Study-level results: Blood shared most expanded thyroid clonotypes above 0.001.

Investigators excluded patients with uncontrolled infection, other autoimmune disease, pregnancy or lactation. Germline V lookup: CDR1 SGHTA, CDR2 FQGNSA. The CDR3 contains 16 residues. As to this clonotype: Its antigen is unknown. This sequence may be a read error, since a much larger clone differs from it by one base.

Amplified regions were TCR beta CDR3 sequences from RNA transcripts. Using the HTBI primer set, a first-round RT-PCR was run on the TCR CDR3. TCRdb used MiXCR to reprocess the multiplex PCR reads, holding one entry per CDR3 protein. The sample has some 350,000 distinct CDR3 sequences; approximately 15% are singletons. The genes are TRBV7-2 and TRBJ2-7, with D uncertain. This TCR came from a woman aged 40 to 50 with Graves' ophthalmopathy. What was sequenced was blood. The CDR3 spells CASSLSGGPLSYERYF. The DNA for the CDR3 is TGTGCCAGCAGCTTATCTGGCGGCCCCCTGTCCTACGAGCGGTACTTC. The full variable domain, in which reference TRBV7-2 and TRBJ2-7 provide the parts outside the CDR3, is GAGVSQSPSNKVTEKGKDVELRCDPISGHTALYWYRQSLGQGLEFLIYFQGNSAPDKSGLPSDRFSAERTGGSVSTLTIQRTQQEDSAVYLCASSLSGGPLSYERYFGPGTRLTVT.